The 29 T cell receptor beta chains below were found in one sample sequenced in a study of shared clonotypes between healthy human individuals. The data were produced by immunoSEQ multiplex PCR, yet TCRdb's version contains in-frame clones alone and is incomplete. The data contain over a million clones, approximately 96% of them singletons. The sequenced material came from naive CD4+ T cells sorted from blood. Subset specified: CD45RA+ positively selected. The receptors originated from a man aged 25 to 40 in good health.

In this sample, this clone turned up a few times. Other DNA sequences from this sample encode an identical CDR3 as well. The chain has TRBV20-1 and TRBJ2-7; 7 bases match TRBD2. The V segment lost 3 bases and the J segment 7 bases; nucleotides outside the gene matches: 3. Germline CDR1 DFQATT, CDR2 SNEGSKA (reference sequence). The CDR3 has 11 residues. The CDR3 protein is CSASRGGEQYF. Written as DNA, the CDR3 is TGCAGTGCTAGCCGCGGGGGAGAGCAGTACTTC.

J is TRBJ2-5 and V is TRBV7-9; tentatively, D is TRBD2 (6 bases). Trimming left V 0 bases short and J 13 bases short, with 24 bases between. Per the germline V gene, CDR1 is SEHNR and CDR2 is FQNEAQ (reference sequence). The CDR3 has 16 amino acids. As DNA, the CDR3 is TGTGCCAGCAGCTTAGCGGCCCGGCAAGGCAGGAGGGTTGGGTACTTC. As protein: CASSLAARQGRRVGYF. Variable domain in full (rest from reference TRBV7-9 and TRBJ2-5): DTGVSQNPRHKITKRGQNVTFRCDPISEHNRLYWYRQTLGQGPEFLTYFQNEAQLEKSRLLSDRFSAERPKGSFSTLEIQRTEQGDSAMYLCASSLAARQGRRVGYFGPGTRLLVL.

V is TRBV5-1 and J is TRBJ2-5, with 9 bases that match TRBD1. The CDR3 is made up of 14 amino acids. In germline, CDR1 is SGHRS, CDR2 YFSETQ. The V gene end was trimmed by 1 base and the J gene end by 4 bases; junction bases not matched to a gene: 2. CDR3 sequence: CASSLRGQGETQYF. The DNA of the CDR3 is TGCGCCAGCAGCTTGAGGGGACAGGGAGAGACCCAGTACTTC.

The CDR3 sequence is CASSYLDRVRAKLFF. CDR3 in DNA: TGTGCCAGCAGTTACTTAGACAGGGTTAGGGCAAAACTGTTTTTT. The V call is TRBV28, the J call TRBJ1-4; 7 bases are a match to TRBD1. The CDR3 is 15 amino acids. From germline, CDR1 is MDHEN and CDR2 SYDVKM. V lost 4 bases to trimming and J lost 10 bases; unmatched junction nucleotides: 12. The whole variable domain, filled in from reference TRBV28 and TRBJ1-4, reads DVKVTQSSRYLVKRTGEKVFLECVQDMDHENMFWYRQDPGLGLRLIYFSYDVKMKEKGDIPEGYSVSREKKERFSLILESASTNQTSMYLCASSYLDRVRAKLFFGSGTQLSVL.

CDR3 nucleotide sequence: TGTGCCAGTAGTCTAGGACTAGCGGGGGAGACCCAGTACTTC. Residues: CASSLGLAGETQYF. The V and J genes are TRBV19 and TRBJ2-5; 12 nucleotides line up with TRBD2. This CDR3 is 14 amino acids long. Germline CDR1 and CDR2: LNHDA and SQIVND (reference sequence). Trimming cost V 5 bases and J 5 bases; bases outside gene matches: 3.

The genes are TRBV25-1 and TRBJ1-4, with 7 bases that match TRBD1. This CDR3 is built from 15 residues. Per germline, CDR1 MGHDK and CDR2 SYGVNS. V lost 3 bases, J lost 3 bases, and 4 bases stayed unmatched. The CDR3 spells CASSESDRPNEKLFF. The CDR3 nucleotides read TGTGCCAGCAGTGAGTCGGACAGGCCTAATGAAAAACTGTTTTTT.

The CDR3 protein is CASSGQGYTETQYF. The DNA of the CDR3 is TGTGCCAGCAGTGGACAGGGGTATACAGAGACCCAGTACTTC. The J gene is TRBJ2-5, the V gene TRBV6-5; 9 bases are shared with TRBD1. The CDR3 sequence is 14 residues long. V dropped 5 bases and J dropped 4; count of bases not matched to a gene: 5. Germline values: CDR1 MNHEY, CDR2 SVGAGI.

The CDR3 sequence: CASNPGSGSTEAFF. The CDR3 DNA follows: TGTGCCAGTAACCCCGGGTCAGGCTCCACTGAAGCTTTCTTT. This chain uses TRBV19 with TRBJ1-1; no clear D gene. Germline V gene data show CDR1 as LNHDA and CDR2 as SQIVND (reference sequence). Trimming removed 7 bases at V and 4 bases at J, with 16 bases between. The CDR3 loop spans 14 amino acids.

This chain uses TRBV19 with TRBJ2-1; 8 bases map to TRBD2. V trimming: 3 bases; J trimming: 9 bases; junction bases outside the gene matches: 13. The CDR3 covers 16 residues. Germline loops: CDR1 LNHDA, CDR2 SQIVND (reference sequence). This chain's CDR3 is CASSMGPAGERIEQFF. CDR3 DNA sequence: TGTGCCAGTAGTATGGGTCCAGCGGGAGAGCGGATTGAGCAGTTCTTC.

The V call is TRBV6-1, the J call TRBJ2-7; D not resolved. The ends were cut back, 6 bases at V and 0 bases at J, with 15 bases in the middle. CDR1 is MNHNS and CDR2 is SASEGT in the germline V gene. This CDR3 region has 15 residues. CDR3 loop: CASRRLTTSSYEQYF. The CDR3 DNA reads as TGTGCCAGCAGGCGACTTACTACGAGCTCCTACGAGCAGTACTTC.

The chain has TRBV18 and TRBJ1-2; D may be TRBD1 (5 bases). V lost 3 bases and J 2 bases, leaving 10 bases between the germline ends. CDR3 length equals 14 residues. Germline V CDR1 and CDR2: KGHSH, LQKENI. The CDR3 bases are TGTGCCAGCTCACCGGGGGAGACGAACTATGGCTACACCTTC. It translates to CASSPGETNYGYTF.

The chain has TRBV11-2 and TRBJ2-2, with D possibly called TRBD1 or TRBD2 (7 bases each). The CDR3 spans 17 residues. V gave up 3 bases and J gave up 5 bases, with 19 bases separating them. The germline gives CDR1 SGHAT, CDR2 FQNNGV. The DNA of the CDR3 is TGTGCCAGCAGCTTTACTCCCAGGGGGAGGGGGACCGGGGAGCTGTTTTTT. Its translation is CASSFTPRGRGTGELFF.

The genes are TRBV28 and TRBJ1-5, with 7 bases fitting TRBD1. Per the germline V gene, CDR1 is MDHEN and CDR2 is SYDVKM. The CDR3 contains 15 residues. The V segment lost 6 bases and the J segment 2 bases; nucleotides outside the gene matches: 7. The CDR3 nucleotides read TGTGCCAGCAGCTCCAGGGGGTATGGCAATCAGCCCCAGCATTTT. Translated, it gives CASSSRGYGNQPQHF.

The chain links TRBV5-1 to TRBJ2-1; TRBD1 matches 8 bases. The CDR3 runs to 17 residues. CDR1 and CDR2 from the germline V gene are SGHRS and YFSETQ. The V gene end was trimmed by 1 base and the J gene end by 3 bases; junction bases not matched to a gene: 9. The CDR3 loop reads CASSLTPAGQVYNEQFF. CDR3 coding DNA: TGCGCCAGCAGCTTGACTCCTGCGGGACAGGTCTACAATGAGCAGTTCTTC.

The chain links TRBV25-1 to TRBJ2-7; 9 bases line up with TRBD1. Germline V CDR1 and CDR2: MGHDK, SYGVNS. Unmatched junction bases numbered 3, after V lost 2 bases and J lost 1 base. The CDR3 is made up of 15 amino acids. The CDR3 nucleotides are TGTGCCAGCAGTGAAGGGACAGGGCTTTCCTACGAGCAGTACTTC. Its translation: CASSEGTGLSYEQYF.

The V call is TRBV18, the J call TRBJ2-2; D might be TRBD1 (6 bases). In germline, CDR1 is KGHSH, CDR2 LQKENI. CDR3 length equals 17 residues. V shed 1 base and J shed 6 bases, with 18 bases lying between them. CDR3 nucleotides: TGTGCCAGCTCACCACAACAGGGCGGTTCGGATCCCGGGGAGCTGTTTTTT. Translating gives CASSPQQGGSDPGELFF. Combining the CDR3 with reference TRBV18 and TRBJ2-2 gives the whole variable domain NAGVMQNPRHLVRRRGQEARLRCSPMKGHSHVYWYRQLPEEGLKFMVYLQKENIIDESGMPKERFSAEFPKEGPSILRIQQVVRGDSAAYFCASSPQQGGSDPGELFFGEGSRLTVL.

As regards this clone: The same CDR3 also results from other DNA sequences found in this sample. This chain connects TRBV18 to TRBJ2-1, with TRBD2 identical over 12 bases. Germline lookup yields CDR1 KGHSH and CDR2 LQKENI. The ends lost 6 bases at V and 2 bases at J; junction bases unmatched: 5. This CDR3 has 16 residues. This CDR3 is CASSPGLAGAYNEQFF. In DNA, the CDR3 is TGTGCCAGCTCCCCGGGACTAGCGGGCGCCTACAATGAGCAGTTCTTC. The variable domain in full, with the rest retrieved from reference TRBV18 and TRBJ2-1, is NAGVMQNPRHLVRRRGQEARLRCSPMKGHSHVYWYRQLPEEGLKFMVYLQKENIIDESGMPKERFSAEFPKEGPSILRIQQVVRGDSAAYFCASSPGLAGAYNEQFFGPGTRLTVL.

The rearrangement links TRBV29-1 to TRBJ1-3; 9 bases fit TRBD1. Per germline, CDR1 SQVTM and CDR2 ANQGSEA. Trimming took 4 bases from V and 2 from J; bases not matched to a gene: 3. The CDR3 has 14 residues. The CDR3 DNA follows: TGCAGCGTTGGGACAGGGGTTGCTGGAAACACCATATATTTT. It encodes CSVGTGVAGNTIYF.

The V call is TRBV7-6, the J call TRBJ2-7, with 7 bases identical to TRBD1. V lost 8 bases, J lost 3 bases, and 10 bases stayed unmatched. This CDR3 region has 14 residues. Germline CDR1 SGHVS, CDR2 FNYEAQ. The CDR3: CASRSFQGDYEQYF. The CDR3 bases are TGTGCCAGCCGATCTTTCCAGGGGGACTACGAGCAGTACTTC.

For this clone: This specimen includes other DNA sequences encoding the same CDR3. The chain employs TRBV2 and TRBJ1-5, with D unclear. This CDR3 is built from 12 residues. The V gene's germline CDR1 is SNHLY and CDR2 FYNNEI. With 7 bases removed from V and 4 bases from J, the gap between germline ends came to 8 bases. CDR3 nucleotide sequence: TGTGCCAGCACGACGGGGAATCAGCCCCAGCATTTT. Residues: CASTTGNQPQHF. Using reference TRBV2 and TRBJ1-5 for the parts outside the CDR3, the full variable domain is EPEVTQTPSHQVTQMGQEVILRCVPISNHLYFYWYRQILGQKVEFLVSFYNNEISEKSEIFDDQFSVERPDGSNFTLKIRSTKLEDSAMYFCASTTGNQPQHFGDGTRLSIL.

The gene calls are TRBV29-1 and TRBJ2-7, with D tentatively TRBD1 or TRBD2 (5 bases each). Germline values: CDR1 SQVTM, CDR2 ANQGSEA. Trimming stripped 5 bases from V and 3 bases from J, with 11 bases between. There are 12 residues in the CDR3. The CDR3 protein is CSVRGSLYEQYF. As DNA, the CDR3 is TGCAGCGTTCGGGGCAGCCTCTACGAGCAGTACTTC.

The chain has TRBV6-6 and TRBJ1-2; D possibly corresponds to TRBD1 (5 bases). Germline-derived CDR1 and CDR2 are MNHNY and SVGAGI (reference sequence). CDR3 length: 14 residues. V was shortened by 6 bases and J by 0 bases, with 11 bases between the two germline ends. The CDR3 DNA sequence: TGTGCCAGCAGGGGGGACGCAACTAACTATGGCTACACCTTC. Translated, it gives CASRGDATNYGYTF.

The chain carries TRBV19 and TRBJ2-1; D tentatively fits TRBD1 or TRBD2 (6 bases each). The CDR3 contains 15 residues. The germline V and J ends were trimmed by 4 bases and 6 bases, with 16 bases remaining between them. Germline CDR1 and CDR2: LNHDA and SQIVND (reference sequence). CDR3 nucleotides: TGTGCCAGTAGTAGGGGACCGGGGGCTATCAATGAGCAGTTCTTC. Amino acids: CASSRGPGAINEQFF.

The rearrangement uses TRBV5-6 and TRBJ1-2, with 7 bases identical to TRBD1. The germline V gene encodes CDR1 SGHDT and CDR2 YYEEEE. This CDR3 has 16 residues. V gave up 4 bases and J gave up 3 bases; unmatched junction bases: 12. CDR3 amino acids: CASSLETGRKDYGYTF. CDR3 in DNA: TGTGCCAGCAGCCTCGAGACAGGGAGGAAGGACTATGGCTACACCTTC.

The J gene is TRBJ1-2, the V gene TRBV28, with TRBD1 identical over 8 bases. Germline V gene data show CDR1 as MDHEN and CDR2 as SYDVKM. Losses at the gene ends were 6 bases for V and 1 base for J; bases not matched to a gene: 13. The CDR3 is made up of 17 amino acids. In nucleotides, the CDR3 is TGTGCCAGCAGCCCAGGGGGCACTGGGGGCATTAACTATGGCTACACCTTC. Its translation is CASSPGGTGGINYGYTF.

In its sample, this clone was seen once. The gene calls are TRBV4-1 and TRBJ2-7; 11 bases fit TRBD1. Trimming took 4 bases from V and 7 from J; bases not matched to a gene: 15. Germline V gene lookup returns CDR1 MGHRA and CDR2 YSYEKL. The CDR3 covers 17 residues. The CDR3 region has the DNA TGCGCCAGCAGCCTAGTAAAGGAGGGACAGGGGGGTTTGGAGCAGTACTTC. It specifies CASSLVKEGQGGLEQYF.

The chain employs TRBV27 and TRBJ2-7; TRBD2 matches 9 bases. V lost 6 bases and J lost 3; bases outside the gene matches: 6. Germline values: CDR1 MNHEY, CDR2 SMNVEV (reference sequence). This CDR3 comprises 14 residues. The CDR3 nucleotides are TGTGCCAGCAGCGCTCTAGCGGGGAACTACGAGCAGTACTTC. Residues: CASSALAGNYEQYF.

This rearrangement joins TRBV30 to TRBJ1-4; D perhaps matches TRBD1 (6 bases). Trimming stripped 3 bases from V and 5 bases from J, with 10 bases between. Germline V lookup: CDR1 GTSNPN, CDR2 SVGIG (reference sequence). The CDR3 is 13 amino acids. The CDR3 DNA reads TGTGCCTGGAGCACAGGGCCGAATGAAAAACTGTTTTTT. Amino acid sequence: CAWSTGPNEKLFF.

V gene TRBV14 combines with J gene TRBJ1-2, with D unresolved. The V and J ends lost 1 base and 6 bases respectively, with 18 bases between them. The CDR3 has 16 residues. Germline CDR1 and CDR2: SGHDN and FVKESK. CDR3 nucleotide sequence: TGTGCCAGCAGCCAAGTCTTAGCAGCGGTTGGCGATGGCTACACCTTC. Translation gives CASSQVLAAVGDGYTF.